The following is a T cell receptor beta chain sequence with its context. The assay was immunoSEQ multiplex PCR, and TCRdb's table has in-frame clones only and misses some. In the table there are approximately 130,000 clones, 93% of which are singletons. With V trimmed by 3 bases and J by 0 bases, 8 bases remained unmatched. The germline CDR1 and CDR2 sequences are SNHLY and FYNNEI. The CDR3 has 18 residues. These data are taken from a study of T cell changes during pregnancy in multiple sclerosis. J is TRBJ1-6 and V is TRBV2, with 7 bases aligning to TRBD1. This clonotype originated in a female donor with multiple sclerosis, enrolled in a pregnancy study. Specimen: peripheral blood, collected before pregnancy. The CDR3 bases are TGTGCCAGCAGTGATTCGAATCGGGACAGCTCCTATAATTCACCCCTCCACTTT. This encodes CASSDSNRDSSYNSPLHF.